This T cell receptor beta chain was documented in a study of cytomegalovirus exposure and HLA in healthy donors. General study results and limits: In vitro experiments confirmed that a few CMV-associated chains were specific for CMV antigens. The study designated over 150 TCR beta chains cytomegalovirus-associated.

Assay used: immunoSEQ multiplex PCR; TCRdb lists only in-frame clones, some missing. The sample has under 150,000 clones; around 87% are singletons. This CDR3 contains 16 residues. As to this clone: As yet, its antigen is unknown. The junction differs from germline at one of its ends, possibly a read error.

The TCR comes from a man younger than 30 in good health and CMV-seropositive. Source material: PBMCs. V and J are TRBV5-3 and TRBJ1-5, with TRBD1 matching 7 bases. TRBV5-3 is sorted into the ORF group, with uncertain function. The CDR3 sequence: CASAQLNRGSSQPQHF. In nucleotides, the CDR3 is TGTGCCAGCGCACAATTAAACAGGGGTAGCAGTCAGCCCCAGCATTTT.